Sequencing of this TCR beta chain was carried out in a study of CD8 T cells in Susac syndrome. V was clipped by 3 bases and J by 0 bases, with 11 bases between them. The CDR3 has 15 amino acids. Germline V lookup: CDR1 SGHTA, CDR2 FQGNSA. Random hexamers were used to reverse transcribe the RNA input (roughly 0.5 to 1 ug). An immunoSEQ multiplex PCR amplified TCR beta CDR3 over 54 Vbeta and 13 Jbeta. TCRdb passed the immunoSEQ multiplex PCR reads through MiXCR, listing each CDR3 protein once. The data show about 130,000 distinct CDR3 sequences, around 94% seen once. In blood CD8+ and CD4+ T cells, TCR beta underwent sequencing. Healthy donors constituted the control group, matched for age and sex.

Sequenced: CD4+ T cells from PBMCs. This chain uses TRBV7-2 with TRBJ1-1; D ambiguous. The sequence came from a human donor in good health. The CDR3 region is CASSFRHSLNTEAFF. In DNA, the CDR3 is TGTGCCAGCAGCTTCCGCCACAGCCTGAACACTGAAGCTTTCTTT.